The clone carrying this TCR beta chain was recorded a few times. The sample originates from a study of T cells after yellow fever vaccination. TCRdb ran MiXCR on the 5' RACE reads and lists one entry per CDR3 protein. The sample has a few hundred thousand distinct CDR3 sequences, 18% seen once. V shed 2 bases and J 6 bases; nucleotides not matched to a gene: 4. CDR3 size: 14 residues. Germline-derived CDR1 and CDR2 are SGHRS and YFSETQ. The rearrangement uses TRBV5-1 and TRBJ2-1; 8 nucleotides align to TRBD2. The receptor's source is a man younger than 35 who received the YFV17D yellow fever vaccine. This sample comprised PBMCs, obtained before the yellow fever booster vaccination. This CDR3 is CASSLAGEINEQFF. The CDR3 region has the DNA TGCGCCAGCAGCTTAGCGGGGGAGATCAATGAGCAGTTCTTC.